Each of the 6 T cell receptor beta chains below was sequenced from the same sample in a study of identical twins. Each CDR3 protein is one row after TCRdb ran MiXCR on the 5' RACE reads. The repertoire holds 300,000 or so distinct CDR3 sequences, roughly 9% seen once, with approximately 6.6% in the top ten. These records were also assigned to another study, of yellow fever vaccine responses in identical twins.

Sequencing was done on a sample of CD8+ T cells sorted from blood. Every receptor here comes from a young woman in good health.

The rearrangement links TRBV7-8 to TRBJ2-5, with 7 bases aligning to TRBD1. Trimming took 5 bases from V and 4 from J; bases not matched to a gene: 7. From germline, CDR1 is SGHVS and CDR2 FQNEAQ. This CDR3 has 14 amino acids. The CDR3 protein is CASSMTGFGETQYF. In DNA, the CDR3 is TGTGCCAGCAGCATGACAGGGTTTGGAGAGACCCAGTACTTC. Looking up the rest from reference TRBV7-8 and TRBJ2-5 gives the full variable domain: GAGVSQSPRYKVAKRGQDVALRCDPISGHVSLFWYQQALGQGPEFLTYFQNEAQLDKSGLPSDRFFAERPEGSVSTLKIQRTQQEDSAVYLCASSMTGFGETQYFGPGTRLLVL.

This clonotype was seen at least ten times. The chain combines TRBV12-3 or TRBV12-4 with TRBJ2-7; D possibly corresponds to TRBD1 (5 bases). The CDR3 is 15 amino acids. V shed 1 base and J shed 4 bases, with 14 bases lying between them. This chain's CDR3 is CASSLGFGAGYEQYF. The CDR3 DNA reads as TGTGCCAGCAGTTTAGGTTTTGGGGCAGGGTACGAGCAGTACTTC.

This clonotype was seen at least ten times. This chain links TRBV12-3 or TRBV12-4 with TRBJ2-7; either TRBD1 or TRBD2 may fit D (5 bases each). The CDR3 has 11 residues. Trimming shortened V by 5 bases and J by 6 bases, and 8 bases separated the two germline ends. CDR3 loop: CASSPGGEQYF. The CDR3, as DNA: TGTGCCAGCAGTCCTGGGGGCGAGCAGTACTTC.

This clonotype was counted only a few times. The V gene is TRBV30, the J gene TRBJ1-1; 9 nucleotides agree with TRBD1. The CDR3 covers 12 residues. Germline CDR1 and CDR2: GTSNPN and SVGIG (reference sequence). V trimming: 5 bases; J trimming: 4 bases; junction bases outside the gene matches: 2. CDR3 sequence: CAWDRGSTEAFF. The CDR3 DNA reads TGTGCCTGGGACAGGGGGAGCACTGAAGCTTTCTTT.

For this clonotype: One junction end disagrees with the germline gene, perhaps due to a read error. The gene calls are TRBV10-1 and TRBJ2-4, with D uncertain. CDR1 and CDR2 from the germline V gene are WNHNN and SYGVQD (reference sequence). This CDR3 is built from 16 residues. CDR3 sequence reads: CASSESNSQAKTIQYF. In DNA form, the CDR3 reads TGCGCCAGCAGTGAGTCAAACTCTCAAGCCAAAACCATTCAGTACTTC.

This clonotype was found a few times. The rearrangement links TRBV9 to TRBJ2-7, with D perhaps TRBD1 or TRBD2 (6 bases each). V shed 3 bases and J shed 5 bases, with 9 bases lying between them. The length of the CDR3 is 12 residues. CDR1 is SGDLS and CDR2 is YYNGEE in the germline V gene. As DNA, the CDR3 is TGTGCCAGCAGCGGGGGGGCTGACGAGCAGTACTTC. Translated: CASSGGADEQYF.